The T cell receptor beta chain described here comes from a study of neoadjuvant nivolumab and ipilimumab in lung cancer. Turning to the study itself: Nivolumab 3 mg/kg was given days 1, 15 and 29, plus ipilimumab 1 mg/kg day 1 in combination.

Here immunoSEQ multiplex PCR was the method, and the copy in TCRdb shows in-frame clones only, minus some. The data contain approximately 29,000 clones, about 83% of them singletons. Study-wide results and limits: Resected-tumor TCR richness correlated positively with pretherapy blood richness. Pathologic regression was not significantly tied to TCR clonality. Resected tumors had greater TCR richness and clonality than uninvolved lung.

Trimming cost V 7 bases and J 1 base, with 19 bases left between them. The CDR3 runs 15 residues. Germline V lookup: CDR1 GTSNPN, CDR2 SVGIG (reference sequence). With regard to this clone: Its specificity is unknown.

The sequenced sample was tumor tissue, obtained after neoadjuvant nivolumab, alone or with ipilimumab, at or shortly before surgery. The clonotype comes from an adult with non-small cell lung cancer. This chain links TRBV30 with TRBJ1-1; D unclear. The CDR3 loop reads CAYSRREVPNTEAFF. DNA for the CDR3: TGTGCCTACAGCCGAAGGGAGGTGCCGAACACTGAAGCTTTCTTT.